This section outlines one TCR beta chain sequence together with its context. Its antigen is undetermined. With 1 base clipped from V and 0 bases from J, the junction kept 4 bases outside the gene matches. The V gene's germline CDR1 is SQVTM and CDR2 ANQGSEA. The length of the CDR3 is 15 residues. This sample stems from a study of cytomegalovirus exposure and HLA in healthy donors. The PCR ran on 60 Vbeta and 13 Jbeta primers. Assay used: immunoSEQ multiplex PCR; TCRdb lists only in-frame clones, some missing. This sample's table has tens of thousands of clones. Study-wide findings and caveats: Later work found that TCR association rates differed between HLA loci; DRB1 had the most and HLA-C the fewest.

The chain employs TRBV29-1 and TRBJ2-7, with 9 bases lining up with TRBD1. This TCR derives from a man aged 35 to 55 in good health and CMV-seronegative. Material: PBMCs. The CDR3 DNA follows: TGCAGCGTTGAAGTCGGGACAGGGAGCTCCTACGAGCAGTACTTC. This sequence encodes CSVEVGTGSSYEQYF.